The sample holds many counts of the clone carrying this TCR beta chain. The target antigen is unknown. The record originates from a study of regulatory T cells in long-lasting Graves disease. CDR1 and CDR2 from the germline V gene are MDHEN and SYDVKM. V trimming: 1 base; J trimming: 4 bases; junction bases outside the gene matches: 17. This CDR3 comprises 21 residues. Time point defined: newly diagnosed GD, antithyroid drugs for less than 3 months. The TCR library was made from RNA that had been extracted from PBMCs in TRIzol. With EDTA tubes as the receptacles, around 10 milliliters of peripheral blood were drawn. According to the study, TCR beta libraries were built with iRepertoire HTBI primers and CDR3-region Arm-PCR. TCRdb independently ran MiXCR on the multiplex PCR reads; one entry per CDR3 protein. The repertoire consists of 400,000 to 500,000 distinct CDR3 sequences, with roughly 17% occurring once and the leading ten covering about 25%.

General study results and limits: Segments TRBV28, TRBJ1-2 and TRBJ2-5 showed preferential usage in persistent disease.

The same sample was also studied in work on T cells in Graves' hyperthyroidism and ophthalmopathy. As reported in that work: Those with hyperthyroidism were 18 to 65 years old, newly diagnosed, and ill for under 2 months. The HTBI set primed first-round TCR CDR3 RT-PCR.

This chain uses TRBV28 with TRBJ2-7, with TRBD2 identical over 15 bases. The material was peripheral blood mononuclear cells (PBMCs), obtained at new diagnosis, from a patient treated with antithyroid drugs. The origin of this receptor is a woman aged 18 to 35 with Graves disease. DNA of the CDR3: TGTGCCAGCAGTTTATTAGCGGGGGGGGGACTAGCGGGAGGCGGGGGATACGAGCAGTACTTC. Protein sequence: CASSLLAGGGLAGGGGYEQYF. The variable domain in full, completed from reference TRBV28 and TRBJ2-7, reads DVKVTQSSRYLVKRTGEKVFLECVQDMDHENMFWYRQDPGLGLRLIYFSYDVKMKEKGDIPEGYSVSREKKERFSLILESASTNQTSMYLCASSLLAGGGLAGGGGYEQYFGPGTRLTVT.